A selection of T cell receptor beta chains follows, all from one sample in a study of blood T cell repertoires in COVID-19. The assay was immunoSEQ multiplex PCR, and TCRdb's table has in-frame clones only and misses some. The repertoire holds hundreds of thousands of clones, approximately 90% seen once, with approximately 1.4% in the top ten. Sequenced input: peripheral blood. These receptors came from a woman aged 30 to 39 with active or convalescent COVID-19. Each CDR3 is given with its conserved first and last residue. D genes are given only for firm matches. Clone size is not always given. Where it is, it says once, few, many or a class for expanded clones.

length: 13; V: TRBV7-8; J: TRBJ1-2; size: -; D: TRBD1; CDR3: CASSLGQGVDYTF; DNA: TGTGCCAGCAGCTTGGGACAGGGTGTAGACTACACCTTC
length: 13; V: TRBV3-1/TRBV3-2; J: TRBJ2-7; size: -; D: -; CDR3: CASSHPGPYEQYF; DNA: TGTGCCAGCAGCCACCCTGGCCCCTACGAGCAGTACTTC
length: 16; V: TRBV6-5; J: TRBJ2-5; size: -; D: -; CDR3: CASSYLSATTGETQYF; DNA: TGTGCCAGCAGTTACTTGAGCGCCACTACGGGTGAGACCCAGTACTTC
length: 17; V: TRBV10-1; J: TRBJ2-1; size: -; D: -; CDR3: CASSDGPGTGINNEQFF; DNA: TGCGCCAGCAGTGACGGCCCCGGGACTGGCATCAACAATGAGCAGTTCTTC
length: 13; V: TRBV6-5; J: TRBJ1-1; size: once; D: -; CDR3: CASSLQGNAEAFF; DNA: TGTGCCAGCAGTCTACAGGGTAACGCTGAAGCTTTCTTT
length: 12; V: TRBV11-2; J: TRBJ1-4; size: once; D: -; CDR3: CASSLGVEKLFF; DNA: TGTGCCAGCAGCTTAGGCGTTGAAAAACTGTTTTTT
length: 17; V: TRBV9; J: TRBJ2-3; size: -; D: TRBD2; CDR3: CASSVGLSGRGTDTQYF; DNA: TGTGCCAGCAGCGTAGGTCTAAGCGGGAGAGGCACAGATACGCAGTATTTT
length: 15; V: TRBV25-1; J: TRBJ2-2; size: -; D: TRBD2; CDR3: CASSESLLAGYELFF; DNA: TGTGCCAGCAGTGAATCATTACTAGCGGGATATGAGCTGTTTTTT
length: 12; V: TRBV18; J: TRBJ2-7; size: few; D: -; CDR3: CASSPQGGEQYF; DNA: TGTGCCAGCTCACCGCAGGGTGGCGAGCAGTACTTC
length: 17; V: TRBV11-2; J: TRBJ2-1; size: few; D: -; CDR3: CASSLGRVMSSYNEQFF; DNA: TGTGCCAGCAGCTTAGGTCGGGTTATGAGCTCCTACAATGAGCAGTTCTTC
length: 15; V: TRBV6-1; J: TRBJ1-2; size: -; D: TRBD1; CDR3: CASSETGGMGYGYTF; DNA: TGTGCCAGCAGTGAGACAGGGGGCATGGGCTATGGCTACACCTTC
length: 13; V: TRBV7-6; J: TRBJ1-1; size: once; D: -; CDR3: CASSPFAGQEAFF; DNA: TGTGCCAGCAGCCCGTTCGCCGGACAAGAAGCTTTCTTT
length: 14; V: TRBV9; J: TRBJ1-1; size: -; D: -; CDR3: CASSVTSWSTEAFF; DNA: TGTGCCAGCAGCGTTACCTCATGGAGCACTGAAGCTTTCTTT
length: 13; V: TRBV6-5; J: TRBJ2-4; size: few; D: -; CDR3: CASSPEGGPIQYF; DNA: TGTGCCAGCAGTCCCGAGGGGGGGCCTATTCAGTACTTC
length: 14; V: TRBV5-1; J: TRBJ1-2; size: -; D: -; CDR3: CASSLQTDSDGYTF; DNA: TGCGCCAGCAGCCTACAAACCGACAGTGATGGCTACACCTTC
length: 17; V: TRBV11-2; J: TRBJ2-2; size: -; D: TRBD2; CDR3: CASSLPPAGGPTGELFF; DNA: TGTGCCAGCAGCCTTCCCCCGGCGGGAGGGCCCACCGGGGAGCTGTTTTTT
length: 16; V: TRBV4-2; J: TRBJ2-7; size: once; D: -; CDR3: CASSPEWGSAVYEQYF; DNA: TGTGCCAGCAGCCCAGAGTGGGGTAGCGCTGTCTACGAGCAGTACTTC
length: 16; V: TRBV5-1; J: TRBJ1-1; size: -; D: TRBD1; CDR3: CASSLVGDRVNTEAFF; DNA: TGCGCCAGCAGCTTGGTCGGGGACAGGGTGAACACTGAAGCTTTCTTT
length: 14; V: TRBV3-1/TRBV3-2; J: TRBJ1-1; size: -; D: -; CDR3: CASSHPVSNTEAFF; DNA: TGTGCCAGCAGCCACCCAGTCTCTAACACTGAAGCTTTCTTT
length: 15; V: TRBV7-7; J: TRBJ1-3; size: -; D: TRBD1; CDR3: CASSAGTGNGNTIYF; DNA: TGTGCCAGCAGCGCCGGGACAGGGAATGGAAACACCATATATTTT
length: 14; V: TRBV19; J: TRBJ2-3; size: -; D: TRBD1; CDR3: CATPYRDRGDTQYF; DNA: TGTGCCACCCCGTACCGGGACAGGGGCGATACGCAGTATTTT
length: 17; V: TRBV4-2; J: TRBJ1-3; size: few; D: TRBD1; CDR3: CASRQLTGGLSGNTIYF; DNA: TGTGCCAGCAGGCAATTAACAGGGGGACTCTCTGGAAACACCATATATTTT
length: 15; V: TRBV7-9; J: TRBJ1-4; size: -; D: TRBD1; CDR3: CASSLGQGREEKLFF; DNA: TGTGCCAGCAGCTTAGGACAGGGGCGTGAGGAAAAACTGTTTTTT